This section outlines one T cell receptor beta chain sequence together with its context. Both 60 Vbeta primers and 13 Jbeta primers went into the PCR. Only in-frame clones appear in the TCRdb table, and some are missing; sequencing was by immunoSEQ multiplex PCR. This sample carries some 150,000 clones, almost 80% of them seen once, and the ten largest clones take under 1.5%. These data originate in a study of cytomegalovirus exposure and HLA in healthy donors. Germline lookup yields CDR1 SGHTA and CDR2 FQGNSA. The CDR3 has 14 residues. The V and J ends lost 6 bases and 1 base, in that order; junction bases with no gene match: 3.

What was sequenced was PBMCs. The source is a male donor in good health and CMV-seronegative. The rearrangement links TRBV7-2 to TRBJ2-5, with 9 bases identical to TRBD2. The DNA for the CDR3 is TGTGCCAGCAGAGTAGCGGGAGCCCAAGAGACCCAGTACTTC. Amino acids: CASRVAGAQETQYF.